This T cell receptor (beta chain) was recorded in a study of Graves' ophthalmopathy and Graves' hyperthyroidism (dated by TCRdb to 2016 to 2019). The study in broad terms: Peripheral blood was collected at initial diagnosis, prior to any treatment. In over 5 hyperthyroidism patients, the T-cell repertoire of thyroid tissue was compared with the T-cell repertoire of blood. The 85 to 100 discovery patients were randomly split 7:3 into training and test sets. To explore V-J signatures that separate ophthalmopathy from hyperthyroidism, a discovery set of about 96 patients was enrolled, consisting of fewer than 45 with ophthalmopathy and roughly 59 with stable hyperthyroidism. In total, 135 blood samples were TCR-sequenced: 43 ophthalmopathy, some 75 hyperthyroidism and roughly 17 hyperthyroidism-to-ophthalmopathy patients. The study used TCR beta repertoire signatures to distinguish Graves' ophthalmopathy from Graves' hyperthyroidism and to predict progression to ophthalmopathy. An independent validation cohort was composed of 18 hyperthyroidism patients and roughly 16 patients who later progressed from hyperthyroidism to ophthalmopathy. After sampling, hyperthyroidism patients received methimazole starting at 30 mg daily, and ophthalmopathy patients received high-dose intravenous methylprednisolone. The investigation overall reported the following: The 13-signature model separated ophthalmopathy from stable hyperthyroidism with 87.88% sensitivity and 81% to 82% specificity in cross-validation, and 80%/75% in the test set. Among expanded thyroid clonotypes with frequency above 0.001, most also showed up in blood, which suggests that blood repertoires may reflect the thyroid immune response. No statistical method was used to predetermine the sample size, and group allocation was not hidden from the investigators. In validation, the model predicted ophthalmopathy progression with about 64% sensitivity and 72.22% specificity; some 13 predicted patients were CT-confirmed with GO in a median of about 6.2 months.

For repertoire sequencing, the TCR beta CDR3 regions were amplified from RNA transcripts. HTBI primers and the Qiagen OneStep RT-PCR kit were used in a first-round RT-PCR, which was followed by a second-round multiplex PCR, size selection and purification. The libraries underwent paired-end sequencing with 100 bp reads on an Illumina HiSeq2000. Under the source paper's analysis protocol: SOAPnuke was used to process the reads, throwing out any read that had adapters, had uncalled bases, had a mean Phred below 15, or lacked an exact constant-primer or identifier match. COPE v1.2.5 was used to merge high-quality paired reads. Each unique nucleotide sequence was defined as a clonotype, and clonotypes were aligned to IMGT TRB V, D and J references with MiTCR v1.1. Only V-J combinations with frequency above 0.0001 were analysed, covering around 99% of repertoires. For each V-J combination, a TCR clonal expansion and chaos score was defined as the ratio of F50 clonal expansion to chaos observed in the TCRdist matrix. Welch's t-statistics and random forest were used to reduce features to about 14 V-J combinations, which were fed into a naive Bayes classifier. Thyroid-blood repertoire similarity was quantified with the Morisita-Horn index. TCRdb cleaned the public reads at Q25 with fastp, built clones with MiXCR and kept in-frame beta chains. When rows share a CDR3 protein, they turn into one entry using the most common DNA and genes. The V and J calls, along with clone size, are taken from TCRdb and not from the paper's own processing. The sample profile shows roughly 610,000 distinct CDR3 sequences; about a fifth of them were found once. Around 6.5% of the sample goes to the ten largest clones.

This clonotype was counted between two and nine times. What this receptor recognizes is not known. Per-base quality was not reported, and no clone a single base away is much larger than it. Hyperthyroidism was considered stable if no progression to ophthalmopathy occurred within 18 months of follow-up. The hyperthyroidism patients were 18 to 65 years old and newly diagnosed, with a disease duration of less than 2 months. Patients with other autoimmune diseases, uncontrolled infections, pregnancy or lactation were excluded. Diagnosis relied on clinical symptoms, serum thyroxine, TRAb, thyroid ultrasound and orbital computed tomography. Using Ficoll-Paque density gradient centrifugation, PBMCs were isolated from 8.5 to 10 ml of fresh peripheral blood. Total RNA was extracted with Trizol reagent and quality-checked on an Agilent 2100 Bioanalyzer. As encoded in the germline V gene, CDR1 is SGHTA while CDR2 is FQGTGA. The CDR3 runs 16 amino acids, cysteine and phenylalanine included. The DNA shown is the 48-base CDR3, in frame from base 1. V sheds 0 bases and J sheds 7 bases, leaving 18 bases between their ends.

The TCR originated in a woman aged 18-29 years with stable Graves' hyperthyroidism. Some clones in this sample may be carry-over from other donors' samples. Donor details come from another sample of the same person, matched by shared clones. The V and J genes are TRBV7-3 and TRBJ2-5; the D segment could be TRBD2, given 6 matching bases. Material: peripheral blood. The sequenced DNA: TGTGCCAGCAGCTTAACACCGGCAGGTGCCGGGGGGACCCAGTACTTC. It is translated as CASSLTPAGAGGTQYF.